This T cell receptor beta chain originates from a study of tumor-infiltrating lymphocytes in primary liver carcinoma. A word on this clonotype: The antigen is not known. The germline gene is not matched at one end of the junction; a read error may be the cause.

The study's findings and limits: A fraction of only about 7-24% of top clones appeared in all five tumor regions.

The source material, 20-30 mg of unsorted bulk tissue, was used to co-extract RNA and DNA. Using a constant-region primer together with ProtoScript II reverse transcriptase, TCR beta cDNA was made from about 490 ng of total RNA. Libraries for TCR beta were built through three nested multiplex PCR rounds, which together made up a slightly modified ARM-PCR procedure. Each of the first two PCR rounds ran approximately 11 cycles with TRBV1-TRBV30 forward and C-beta reverse primers. TCRdb re-analysed the multiplex PCR reads in MiXCR, keeping a single row per CDR3 protein. The table shows about 29,000 distinct CDR3 sequences, with 76% occurring only once. CDR3 length: 16 residues. Germline V lookup: CDR1 PRHDT, CDR2 FYEKMQ (reference sequence).

This receptor was taken from a man aged 40-50 years with primary liver carcinoma and hepatitis B virus infection. The chain employs TRBV13 and TRBJ2-2; TRBD2 aligns across 8 bases. The sample comprised liver tumor tissue from sampling region 5. The sample's subset: tumor region T5, tumor centre. The CDR3 here is CASSLVREVYTGELFF. As DNA, the CDR3 is TGTGCCAGCAGCTTAGTGCGGGAGGTTTACACCGGGGAGTTGTTTTTT.